A selection of T cell receptor beta chains follows, all from one sample in a study of shared clonotypes between healthy human individuals. Libraries were prepared by immunoSEQ multiplex PCR; TCRdb keeps only in-frame clonotypes and omits some of them. The sample lists around 720,000 clones, approximately 73% occurring once. Sequencing was done on a sample of memory CD4+ T cells sorted from blood. These receptors all come from a woman aged 25-40 years in good health. Each CDR3 is given with its conserved first and last residue. D genes are given only for firm matches. Where a row states a size, it is once, few, many or the class of an expanded clone; other rows omit it.

d_call,j_call,v_call,clone_size,cdr3_aa,cdr3_nt
-,TRBJ2-3,TRBV28,-,CASRILGTPRADTQYF,TGTGCCAGCAGGATATTAGGGACTCCGAGGGCAGATACGCAGTATTTT
TRBD1,TRBJ1-1,TRBV27,few,CASSRPGQGHTEAFF,TGTGCCAGCAGTAGACCGGGACAGGGACACACTGAAGCTTTCTTT
-,TRBJ1-5,TRBV4-2,few,CASSLGISNQPQHF,TGTGCCAGCAGCCTGGGTATTAGCAATCAGCCCCAGCATTTT
TRBD1,TRBJ1-1,TRBV29-1,-,CSGTTGGSLAFF,TGCAGCGGGACCACAGGGGGGAGTTTGGCTTTCTTT
-,TRBJ1-4,TRBV5-1,few,CASRLPGTLGETNEKLFF,TGCGCCAGCAGGCTTCCCGGGACACTTGGAGAAACTAATGAAAAACTGTTTTTT
TRBD2,TRBJ2-3,TRBV4-2,-,CASSPAGRGLDTDTQYF,TGTGCCAGCAGCCCAGCCGGGAGGGGACTAGACACAGATACGCAGTATTTT
TRBD1,TRBJ2-5,TRBV10-3,-,CATLGQVPETQYF,TGTGCCACCCTGGGACAGGTCCCGGAGACCCAGTACTTC
-,TRBJ1-1,TRBV19,-,CASSTGMNTEAFF,TGTGCCAGTAGTACAGGCATGAACACTGAAGCTTTCTTT
TRBD2,TRBJ2-3,TRBV5-4,-,CASSYHVTAGGRTDTQYF,TGTGCCAGCAGCTACCACGTAACAGCGGGAGGGCGTACTGATACGCAGTATTTT
TRBD2,TRBJ2-1,TRBV6-5,-,CASSLGLAPHNEQFF,TGTGCCAGCAGTCTGGGACTAGCGCCACACAATGAGCAGTTCTTC
-,TRBJ2-7,TRBV6-4,-,CATGKGPSEQYF,TGTGCCACGGGAAAGGGGCCTTCCGAGCAGTACTTC
-,TRBJ1-2,TRBV9,few,CASSVDVGDYGYTF,TGTGCCAGCAGCGTAGATGTAGGGGACTATGGCTACACCTTC
-,TRBJ1-2,TRBV5-1,many,CASSLEGSHGYTF,TGCGCCAGCAGCTTGGAAGGTAGCCATGGCTACACCTTC
-,TRBJ2-5,TRBV11-3,-,CASSLGQQETQYF,TGTGCCAGCAGCTTAGGTCAACAAGAGACCCAGTACTTC
-,TRBJ1-1,TRBV7-9,-,CASSLVANTEAFF,TGTGCCAGCAGCTTAGTGGCCAACACTGAAGCTTTCTTT
-,TRBJ2-1,TRBV11-2,once,CASSRTAGTHDEQFF,TGTGCCAGCAGTAGGACGGCGGGCACACACGATGAGCAGTTCTTC
TRBD2,TRBJ2-1,TRBV2,-,CAAGREGRNEQFF,TGTGCCGCGGGGCGGGAGGGACGCAATGAGCAGTTCTTC
-,TRBJ2-1,TRBV2,-,CASSVGTLGDNEQFF,TGTGCCAGCAGTGTTGGGACCCTTGGGGACAATGAGCAGTTCTTC
-,TRBJ1-5,TRBV6-1,-,CASSEFGYSNQPQHF,TGTGCCAGCAGTGAATTCGGGTATAGCAATCAGCCCCAGCATTTT
TRBD2,TRBJ2-3,TRBV29-1,-,CSVEGLAGADTQYF,TGCAGCGTTGAGGGACTAGCGGGAGCAGATACGCAGTATTTT
-,TRBJ2-1,TRBV7-2,-,CASSPSAVGRYNEQFF,TGTGCCAGCAGCCCATCAGCAGTAGGCCGTTACAATGAGCAGTTCTTC
-,TRBJ1-3,TRBV2,-,CASSDNSQGGNTIYF,TGTGCCAGCAGTGATAATAGCCAGGGTGGAAACACCATATATTTT
-,TRBJ2-7,TRBV18,-,CASSPGSGRYEQYF,TGTGCCAGCTCACCAGGTTCGGGCCGCTACGAGCAGTACTTC
-,TRBJ1-5,TRBV7-9,-,CASSLRYNQPQHF,TGTGCCAGCAGCTTACGGTACAATCAGCCCCAGCATTTT
-,TRBJ2-3,TRBV7-9,-,CASSHGLSTDTQYF,TGTGCCAGCAGCCACGGACTGTCCACAGATACGCAGTATTTT
TRBD2,TRBJ2-1,TRBV4-1,-,CASSQEGASGYNEQFF,TGCGCCAGCAGCCAAGAAGGGGCTAGCGGCTACAATGAGCAGTTCTTC
-,TRBJ2-5,TRBV4-1,-,CASSQDPGPRETQYF,TGCGCCAGCAGCCAAGATCCTGGGCCACGGGAGACCCAGTACTTC
-,TRBJ1-5,TRBV28,-,CASSRGGGNQPQHF,TGTGCCAGCAGCCGGGGGGGTGGCAATCAGCCCCAGCATTTT
-,TRBJ1-5,TRBV20-1,once,CSAREGRAQHF,TGCAGTGCCCGAGAGGGAAGGGCCCAGCATTTT
TRBD2,TRBJ2-3,TRBV27,-,CASSPRTSGLGTDTQYF,TGTGCCAGCAGTCCCCGGACTAGCGGGCTTGGCACAGATACGCAGTATTTT
-,TRBJ2-2,TRBV30,-,CAWRGLGELFF,TGTGCCTGGAGGGGGCTTGGGGAGCTGTTTTTT
TRBD1,TRBJ2-7,TRBV5-1,-,CASSFGQVTDEQYF,TGCGCCAGCAGCTTCGGACAGGTAACCGACGAGCAGTACTTC
-,TRBJ2-7,TRBV20-1,-,CSATPSYEQYF,TGCAGTGCTACACCTTCCTACGAGCAGTACTTC
-,TRBJ2-1,TRBV5-1,once,CASSLVSVAYNEQFF,TGCGCCAGCAGCTTGGTGTCGGTTGCCTACAATGAGCAGTTCTTC
-,TRBJ2-2,TRBV6-6,-,CASRRLEGSGELFF,TGTGCCAGCAGACGACTAGAGGGAAGCGGGGAGCTGTTTTTT
-,TRBJ2-5,TRBV15,once,CATSRDRGNRGETQYF,TGTGCCACCAGCAGAGATCGAGGAAATCGGGGAGAGACCCAGTACTTC
-,TRBJ1-5,TRBV5-6,once,CASSLIGSNNQPQHF,TGTGCCAGCAGCTTAATAGGATCTAACAATCAGCCCCAGCATTTT
-,TRBJ2-4,TRBV4-1,few,CASSRSLRGEVAKNIQYF,TGCGCCAGCAGCCGGTCCCTGCGGGGAGAGGTTGCCAAAAACATTCAGTACTTC
-,TRBJ2-1,TRBV4-2,-,CASRWERGTYNEQFF,TGTGCCAGCAGATGGGAGAGGGGTACCTACAATGAGCAGTTCTTC
-,TRBJ2-2,TRBV19,-,CASRDGSRVTGELFF,TGTGCCAGTCGGGACGGGAGCCGTGTCACCGGGGAGCTGTTTTTT
TRBD1,TRBJ1-5,TRBV27,-,CASSFGRQGEQPQHF,TGTGCCAGCAGTTTCGGGCGACAGGGGGAACAGCCCCAGCATTTT
TRBD1,TRBJ1-1,TRBV11-2,many,CASSPDRRRYTEAFF,TGTGCCAGCAGCCCGGACAGGCGGAGGTACACTGAAGCTTTCTTT
-,TRBJ1-2,TRBV6-5,-,CASSYQTTLGGYTF,TGTGCCAGCAGTTACCAGACCACCCTGGGTGGCTACACCTTC
TRBD2,TRBJ2-7,TRBV10-2,-,CASSGGGSYEQYF,TGCGCCAGCAGTGGGGGAGGGTCCTACGAGCAGTACTTC
-,TRBJ2-5,TRBV29-1,few,CSVGRAEGRETQYF,TGCAGCGTTGGAAGAGCGGAGGGGAGAGAGACCCAGTACTTC
TRBD2,TRBJ2-1,TRBV5-1,few,CASSLVPIGTSGRAGEQFF,TGCGCCAGCAGCTTGGTACCAATCGGGACTAGCGGGAGGGCCGGTGAGCAGTTCTTC
-,TRBJ1-1,TRBV6-4,-,CASSVLGGRGTLNTEAFF,TGTGCCAGCAGTGTCCTGGGTGGGCGGGGGACCTTGAACACTGAAGCTTTCTTT
-,TRBJ1-3,TRBV15,-,CATSRDRFYGNTIYF,TGTGCCACCAGCAGAGATCGGTTTTATGGAAACACCATATATTTT
TRBD1,TRBJ1-5,TRBV10-3,-,CAITPKGTGNNQPQHF,TGTGCCATCACCCCGAAAGGGACAGGGAACAATCAGCCCCAGCATTTT
TRBD2,TRBJ2-1,TRBV29-1,-,CSLGLYNEQFF,TGCAGCTTGGGACTATACAATGAGCAGTTCTTC
TRBD2,TRBJ2-5,TRBV28,-,CASSYGGRETQYF,TGTGCCAGCAGTTATGGCGGGAGGGAGACCCAGTACTTC
TRBD1,TRBJ1-5,TRBV6-6,once,CASTDTGTGGAQPQHF,TGTGCCAGCACCGACACCGGGACAGGGGGCGCTCAGCCCCAGCATTTT
TRBD2,TRBJ2-1,TRBV30,-,CAWSRLAVGTNEQFF,TGTGCCTGGAGCCGCCTAGCGGTCGGGACCAATGAGCAGTTCTTC
TRBD2,TRBJ2-5,TRBV5-1,-,CASSLVKRTSGDQETQYF,TGCGCCAGCAGCTTGGTTAAACGGACTAGCGGGGACCAAGAGACCCAGTACTTC
TRBD2,TRBJ2-1,TRBV19,-,CASSIGPSGADSNEQFF,TGTGCCAGTAGTATAGGTCCTAGCGGGGCGGACTCCAATGAGCAGTTCTTC
TRBD1,TRBJ2-3,TRBV5-1,few,CASSLAGTGPDTQYF,TGCGCCAGCAGCTTGGCCGGGACAGGGCCAGATACGCAGTATTTT